This TCR beta chain was sequenced for a study of blood T cell repertoires in COVID-19. In the original workflow: Nucleated cell counts were estimated from reference gene primer amplification. Some clones are missing from TCRdb's copy, which holds only in-frame ones; the method was immunoSEQ multiplex PCR. For V, J and clone size, that table is used; D and trimming come from the DNA. The table shows about 170,000 clones, with approximately 86% occurring only once. Seattle's cohort entered during active infection and was followed longitudinally. Germline V gene lookup returns CDR1 SGHNT and CDR2 YYREEE (reference sequence). The V and J ends lost 4 bases and 2 bases respectively, with 15 bases between them. The CDR3 totals 15 residues.

The genes are TRBV5-4 and TRBJ1-1, with D perhaps matching TRBD1 (6 bases). Input material: peripheral blood. The receptor was isolated from a woman between 35 and 50 years old with COVID-19, enrolled during active disease. In nucleotides, the CDR3 is TGTGCCAGCAGCCCCGGGGGGGCGGTCAACACTGAAGCTTTCTTT. Translating gives CASSPGGAVNTEAFF.